The sequence of this T cell receptor (beta chain) was determined in a study of blood T cell repertoires in COVID-19. Study background: Samples came from the United States, Italy and Spain, spanning acute and convalescent COVID-19. PBMCs, B-cell-depleted T cells, or T cells provided the cDNA or gDNA that made up the material.

In the source study's methods: Nucleated cell counts were estimated from reference gene primer amplification. The table came from immunoSEQ multiplex PCR; TCRdb's copy has only in-frame clones and leaves some out. Clone size and the V and J calls come from that table; the DNA yielded D and trimming. The repertoire holds more than 100,000 clones, with 55% to 75% as singletons. Germline-derived CDR1 and CDR2 are SGHAT and FQNNGV. V trimming: 3 bases; J trimming: 3 bases; junction bases outside the gene matches: 4. CDR3 length equals 14 residues. The TCR was taken from a human donor with acute or convalescent COVID-19. The donor label of this sample is uncertain. The specimen sequenced was peripheral blood. J is TRBJ2-5 and V is TRBV11-2; 7 bases match TRBD1. The CDR3 protein is CASSLTGPKETQYF. The DNA for the CDR3 is TGTGCCAGCAGCTTGACAGGGCCCAAAGAGACCCAGTACTTC.